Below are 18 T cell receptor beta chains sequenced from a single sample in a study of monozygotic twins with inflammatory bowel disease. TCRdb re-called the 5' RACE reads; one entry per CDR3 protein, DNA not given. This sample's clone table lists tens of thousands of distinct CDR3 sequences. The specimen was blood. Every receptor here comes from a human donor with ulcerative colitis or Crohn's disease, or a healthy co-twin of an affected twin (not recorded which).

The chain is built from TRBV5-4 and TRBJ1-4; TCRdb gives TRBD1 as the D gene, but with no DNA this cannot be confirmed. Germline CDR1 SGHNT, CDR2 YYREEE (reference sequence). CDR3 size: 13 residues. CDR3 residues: CASSRDSTEKLFF. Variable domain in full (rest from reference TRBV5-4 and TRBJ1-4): ETGVTQSPTHLIKTRGQQVTLRCSSQSGHNTVSWYQQALGQGPQFIFQYYREEENGRGNFPPRFSGLQFPNYSSELNVNALELDDSALYLCASSRDSTEKLFFGSGTQLSVL.

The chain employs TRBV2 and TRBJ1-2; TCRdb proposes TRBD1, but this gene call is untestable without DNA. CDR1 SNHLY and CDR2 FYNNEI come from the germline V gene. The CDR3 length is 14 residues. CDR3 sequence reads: CASRGTGTSYGYTF.

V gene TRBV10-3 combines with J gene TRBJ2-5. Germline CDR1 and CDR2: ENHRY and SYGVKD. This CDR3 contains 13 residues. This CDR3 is CAISEEKRETQYF.

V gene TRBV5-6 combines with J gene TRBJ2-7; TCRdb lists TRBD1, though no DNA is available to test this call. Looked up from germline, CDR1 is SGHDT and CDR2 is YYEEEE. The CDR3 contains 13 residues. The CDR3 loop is CASSTGQSTEQYF.

CDR3 protein: CASSLGTASPNYGYTF. The rearrangement links TRBV6-1 to TRBJ1-2; TCRdb's D call, TRBD1, is unchecked because there is no DNA. The CDR3 length is 16 residues. The germline gives CDR1 MNHNS, CDR2 SASEGT.

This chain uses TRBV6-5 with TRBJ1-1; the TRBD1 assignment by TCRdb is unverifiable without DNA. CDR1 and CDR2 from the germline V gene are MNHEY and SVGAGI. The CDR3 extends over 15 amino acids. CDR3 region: CASSYSAGVNTEAFF.

CDR3 in amino acids: CASSLGDSSYGYTF. The chain combines TRBV5-1 with TRBJ1-2; TCRdb's D gene call, TRBD1, goes unchecked for lack of DNA. This CDR3 has 14 residues. The germline V gene encodes CDR1 SGHRS and CDR2 YFSETQ.

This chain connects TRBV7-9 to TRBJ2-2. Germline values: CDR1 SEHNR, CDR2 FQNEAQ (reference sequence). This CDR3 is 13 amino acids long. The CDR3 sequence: CASSVDGTGELFF.

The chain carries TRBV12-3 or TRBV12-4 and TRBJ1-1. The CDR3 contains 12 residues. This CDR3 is CASSPHPREAFF.

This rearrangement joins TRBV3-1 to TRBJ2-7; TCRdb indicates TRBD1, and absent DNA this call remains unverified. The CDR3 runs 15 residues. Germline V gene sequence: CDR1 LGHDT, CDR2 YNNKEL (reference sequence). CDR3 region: CASSQGSRGGNEQYF.

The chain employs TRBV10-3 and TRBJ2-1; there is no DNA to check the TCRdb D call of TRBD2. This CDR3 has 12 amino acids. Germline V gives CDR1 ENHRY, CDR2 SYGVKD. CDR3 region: CALGLAENEQFF.

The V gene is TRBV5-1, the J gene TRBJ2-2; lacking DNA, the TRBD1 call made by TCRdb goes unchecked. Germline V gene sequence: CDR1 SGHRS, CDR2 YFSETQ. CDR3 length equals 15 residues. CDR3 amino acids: CASSLDDRATGELFF.

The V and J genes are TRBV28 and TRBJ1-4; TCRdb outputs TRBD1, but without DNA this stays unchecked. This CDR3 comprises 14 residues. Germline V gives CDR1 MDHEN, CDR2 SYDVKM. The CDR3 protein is CASSSGGVGEKLFF.

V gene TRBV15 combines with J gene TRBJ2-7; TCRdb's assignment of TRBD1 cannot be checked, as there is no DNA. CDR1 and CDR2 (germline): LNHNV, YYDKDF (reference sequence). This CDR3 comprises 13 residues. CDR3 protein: CATSNEQGYEQYF.

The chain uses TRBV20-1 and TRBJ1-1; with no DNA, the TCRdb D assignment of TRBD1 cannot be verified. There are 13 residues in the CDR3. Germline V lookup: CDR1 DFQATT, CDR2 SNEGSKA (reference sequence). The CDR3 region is CSAWDTKHTEAFF.

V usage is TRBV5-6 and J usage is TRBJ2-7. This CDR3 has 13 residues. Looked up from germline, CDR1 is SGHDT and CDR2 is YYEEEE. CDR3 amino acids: CASRRRGPYEQYF.

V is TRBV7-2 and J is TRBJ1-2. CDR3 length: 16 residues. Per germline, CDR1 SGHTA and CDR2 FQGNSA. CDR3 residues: CASSFSSGPTGGGYTF.

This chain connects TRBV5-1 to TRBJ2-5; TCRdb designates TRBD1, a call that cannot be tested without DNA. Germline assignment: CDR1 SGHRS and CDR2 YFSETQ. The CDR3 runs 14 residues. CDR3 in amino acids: CASSPGMRWETQYF.